The entry below describes one T cell receptor (beta chain). Deletions cut 3 bases from V and 1 base from J, with 19 bases between. Germline V gene data show CDR1 as LGHNA and CDR2 as YSLEER. This CDR3 is 18 amino acids long. The data are from a study of blood T cell repertoires in COVID-19. Study in general: Samples came from the United States, Italy and Spain, spanning acute and convalescent COVID-19.

Sequencing was performed with immunoSEQ multiplex PCR; in TCRdb, only in-frame clones are kept and a portion is missing. The sample shows over 200,000 clones, under 90% of them seen only once. Material: peripheral blood. The rearrangement uses TRBV4-3 and TRBJ2-1; the D is unclear. The sequence came from a woman older than 75 with active or convalescent COVID-19. The CDR3, as DNA: TGCGCCAGCAGCCATACTCTGAGGCCCGCGCGGTCCTACAATGAGCAGTTCTTC. This codes for CASSHTLRPARSYNEQFF.